This T cell receptor beta chain was found in a study of spatial heterogeneity in lung cancer. In the study overall: Each time, sequencing found more beta-chain sequences than alpha-chain sequences.

The time point is: sample taken at primary tumor resection. The donor population consisted of about 75 patients with untreated, early-stage non-small cell lung cancer. Whole RNA from tumor, nontumor lung or frozen PBMC was sequenced unsorted. In TCRdb, the 5' RACE reads were re-called with MiXCR into one record per CDR3 protein. The sample yields about 48,000 distinct CDR3 sequences, about 5.8% seen once. Points on this clonotype: Its target is not known.

The study's findings and limits: Whereas they appeared in blood less at follow-up, ubiquitous expanded tumor TCRs appeared there more at resection.

The TCR comes from a male donor with early-stage non-small cell lung cancer. The material was PBMCs, obtained at surgery.

The CDR3 coding sequence is TGTGCCAGCAGCCCCAGCGGGACCCAAGAGACCCAGTACTTC. Translated, it gives CASSPSGTQETQYF. V usage is TRBV7-9 and J usage is TRBJ2-5; TRBD2 matches 7 bases. The CDR3 covers 14 residues. The V gene's germline CDR1 is SEHNR and CDR2 FQNEAQ (reference sequence). The ends lost 5 bases at V and 1 base at J; junction bases unmatched: 4. Drawing the rest from reference TRBV7-9 and TRBJ2-5, the complete variable domain is DTGVSQNPRHKITKRGQNVTFRCDPISEHNRLYWYRQTLGQGPEFLTYFQNEAQLEKSRLLSDRFSAERPKGSFSTLEIQRTEQGDSAMYLCASSPSGTQETQYFGPGTRLLVL.